The TCR beta chain described here comes from a study of T cell responses to AZD1222 COVID-19 vaccine. The repertoire was sequenced with immunoSEQ multiplex PCR; TCRdb's copy has only in-frame clones and lacks some. The sample includes over 65,000 clones, more than 70% of them seen just once. Trimming at V came to 6 bases and at J to 10 bases, leaving 5 bases not matched to a gene. The germline V gene encodes CDR1 LNHDA and CDR2 SQIVND (reference sequence). The CDR3 is 12 amino acids. The genes are TRBV19 and TRBJ2-1; 8 positions match TRBD1. This TCR derives from an adult who received the AZD1222 COVID-19 vaccine. Sequences were derived from peripheral blood, sampled 28 days after the second AZD1222 dose. This CDR3 reads CASSDRGPEQFF. The DNA for the CDR3 is TGTGCCAGTAGCGACAGGGGACCGGAGCAGTTCTTC.